This T cell receptor beta chain was found in a study of vaccination and CD4 T cells after COVID-19. Study-level information: A positive SARS-CoV-2 nasal swab PCR result was recorded for each convalescent patient; about 10 were mild and one severe. Convalescent patients gave post-COVID blood a median about 100 days post-diagnosis, range 35 to 161.

Germline V gene sequence: CDR1 MNHNS, CDR2 SASEGT. V shed 6 bases and J 5 bases; nucleotides not matched to a gene: 9. This CDR3 is 14 amino acids long. A few counts support this clonotype. Its antigen is not identified. The treatment denotes: approximately nine-day PBMC culture with coronavirus spike peptide pools or control peptides (ViraFEST assay). The Oncomine TCR Beta short-read assay was applied to DNA of cultured CD4+ T cells. Via MiXCR, TCRdb re-called the PCR reads, giving one row per CDR3 protein. This table holds about 19,000 distinct CDR3 sequences, approximately 38% found once. The gene calls are TRBV6-1 and TRBJ2-5; 7 bases are shared with TRBD2. The clonotype originates from a human donor with COVID-19. Sequences were obtained from cultured CD4+ T cells from blood. The CDR3 DNA reads as TGTGCCAGCAGCCTAGGGAGTAGCGGGGAGACCCAGTACTTC. Amino acid sequence: CASSLGSSGETQYF.